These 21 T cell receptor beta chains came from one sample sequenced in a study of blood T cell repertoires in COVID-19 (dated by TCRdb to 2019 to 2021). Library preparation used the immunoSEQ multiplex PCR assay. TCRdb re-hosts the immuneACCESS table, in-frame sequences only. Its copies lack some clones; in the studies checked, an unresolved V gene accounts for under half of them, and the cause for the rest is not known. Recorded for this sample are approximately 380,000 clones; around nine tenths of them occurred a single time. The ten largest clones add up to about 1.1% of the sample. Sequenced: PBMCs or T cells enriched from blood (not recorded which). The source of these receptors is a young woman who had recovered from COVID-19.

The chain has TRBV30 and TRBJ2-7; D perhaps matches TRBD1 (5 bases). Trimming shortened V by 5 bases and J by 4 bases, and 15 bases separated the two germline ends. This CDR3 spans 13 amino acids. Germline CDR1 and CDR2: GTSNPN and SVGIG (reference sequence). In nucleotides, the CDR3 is TGTGCCTGGGCTCAGGGAATCGGGTACGAGCAGTACTTC. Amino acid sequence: CAWAQGIGYEQYF.

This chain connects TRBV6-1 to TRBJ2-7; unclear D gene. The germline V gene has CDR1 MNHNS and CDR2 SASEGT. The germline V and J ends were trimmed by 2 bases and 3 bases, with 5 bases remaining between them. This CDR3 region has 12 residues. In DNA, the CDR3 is TGTGCCAGCAGTGAATCAGGCTACGAGCAGTACTTC. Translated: CASSESGYEQYF.

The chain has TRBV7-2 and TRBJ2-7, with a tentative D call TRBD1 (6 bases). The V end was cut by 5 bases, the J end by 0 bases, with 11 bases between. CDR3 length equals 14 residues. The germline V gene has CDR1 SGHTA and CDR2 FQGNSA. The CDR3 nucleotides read TGTGCCAGCAGCCCTAGACAGGCCTCCTACGAGCAGTACTTC. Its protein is CASSPRQASYEQYF. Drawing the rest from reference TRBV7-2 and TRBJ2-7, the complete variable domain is GAGVSQSPSNKVTEKGKDVELRCDPISGHTALYWYRQSLGQGLEFLIYFQGNSAPDKSGLPSDRFSAERTGGSVSTLTIQRTQQEDSAVYLCASSPRQASYEQYFGPGTRLTVT.

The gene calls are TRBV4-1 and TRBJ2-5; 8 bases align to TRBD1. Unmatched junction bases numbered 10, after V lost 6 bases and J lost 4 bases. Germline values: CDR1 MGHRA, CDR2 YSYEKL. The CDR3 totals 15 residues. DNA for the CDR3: TGCGCCAGCAGACAAAGACGACAGGGGACAGAGACCCAGTACTTC. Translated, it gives CASRQRRQGTETQYF.

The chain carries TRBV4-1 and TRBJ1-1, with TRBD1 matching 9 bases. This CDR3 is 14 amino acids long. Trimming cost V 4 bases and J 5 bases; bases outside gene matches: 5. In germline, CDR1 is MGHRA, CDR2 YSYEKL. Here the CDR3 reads CASSLGQGGTEAFF. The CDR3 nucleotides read TGCGCCAGCAGCCTGGGACAGGGAGGTACTGAAGCTTTCTTT.

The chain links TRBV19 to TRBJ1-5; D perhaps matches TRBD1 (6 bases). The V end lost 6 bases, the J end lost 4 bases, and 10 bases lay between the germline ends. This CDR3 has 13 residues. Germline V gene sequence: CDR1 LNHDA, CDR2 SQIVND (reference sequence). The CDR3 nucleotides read TGTGCCAGTAGCCCGGACAGAAATCAGCCCCAGCATTTT. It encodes CASSPDRNQPQHF.

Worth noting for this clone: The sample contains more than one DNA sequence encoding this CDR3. The CDR3 nucleotides read TGTGCCAGCTCACCTAAAGGGGCCGGGGAGCTGTTTTTT. Translation: CASSPKGAGELFF. The genes are TRBV18 and TRBJ2-2; D may be TRBD1 (5 bases). The CDR3 has 13 residues. Deletions cut 3 bases from V and 6 bases from J, with 8 bases between. The V gene's germline CDR1 is KGHSH and CDR2 LQKENI.

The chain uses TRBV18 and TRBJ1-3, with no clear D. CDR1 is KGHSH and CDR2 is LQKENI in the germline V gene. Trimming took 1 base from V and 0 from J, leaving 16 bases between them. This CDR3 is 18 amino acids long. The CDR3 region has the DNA TGTGCCAGCTCACCACTCATCCTCAAGTTGAGCTCTGGAAACACCATATATTTT. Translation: CASSPLILKLSSGNTIYF.

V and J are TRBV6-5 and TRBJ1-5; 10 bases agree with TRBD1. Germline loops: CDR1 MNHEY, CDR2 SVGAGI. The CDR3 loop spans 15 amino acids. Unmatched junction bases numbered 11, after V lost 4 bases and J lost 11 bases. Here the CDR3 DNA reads TGTGCCAGCAGTTGGGACAGGGGAAGTGGAAGGGCCCAGCATTTT. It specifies CASSWDRGSGRAQHF.

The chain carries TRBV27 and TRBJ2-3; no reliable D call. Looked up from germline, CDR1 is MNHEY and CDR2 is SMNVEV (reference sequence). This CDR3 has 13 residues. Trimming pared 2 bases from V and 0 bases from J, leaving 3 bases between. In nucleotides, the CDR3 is TGTGCCAGCAGTTTACGTAGCACAGATACGCAGTATTTT. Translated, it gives CASSLRSTDTQYF.

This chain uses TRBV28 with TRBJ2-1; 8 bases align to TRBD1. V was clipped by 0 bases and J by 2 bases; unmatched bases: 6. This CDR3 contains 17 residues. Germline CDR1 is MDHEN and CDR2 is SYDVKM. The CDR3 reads CASSLWADRDTYNEQFF. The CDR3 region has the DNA TGTGCCAGCAGTTTATGGGCGGACAGGGATACCTACAATGAGCAGTTCTTC.

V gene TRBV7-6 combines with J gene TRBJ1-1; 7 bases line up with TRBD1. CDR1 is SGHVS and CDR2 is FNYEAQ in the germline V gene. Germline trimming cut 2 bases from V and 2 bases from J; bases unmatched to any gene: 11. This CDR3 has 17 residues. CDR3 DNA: TGTGCCAGCAGCTTACCGAAAACCGGGACAGTTAACACTGAAGCTTTCTTT. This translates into CASSLPKTGTVNTEAFF.

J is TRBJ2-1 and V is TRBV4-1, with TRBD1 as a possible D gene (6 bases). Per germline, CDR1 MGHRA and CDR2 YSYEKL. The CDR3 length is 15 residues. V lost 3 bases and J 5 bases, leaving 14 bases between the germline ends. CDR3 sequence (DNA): TGCGCCAGCAGCCACATGGGGACAACGAACAATGAGCAGTTCTTC. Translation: CASSHMGTTNNEQFF.

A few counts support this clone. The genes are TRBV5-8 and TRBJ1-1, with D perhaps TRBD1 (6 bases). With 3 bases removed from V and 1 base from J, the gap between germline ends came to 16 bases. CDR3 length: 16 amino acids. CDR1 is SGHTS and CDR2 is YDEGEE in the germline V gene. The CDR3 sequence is CASSSYGGAANTEAFF. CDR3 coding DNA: TGTGCCAGCAGCTCATATGGGGGGGCAGCGAACACTGAAGCTTTCTTT. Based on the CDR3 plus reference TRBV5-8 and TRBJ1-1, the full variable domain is EAGVTQSPTHLIKTRGQQATLRCSPISGHTSVYWYQQALGLGLQFLLWYDEGEERNRGNFPPRFSGRQFPNYSSELNVNALELEDSALYLCASSSYGGAANTEAFFGQGTRLTVV.

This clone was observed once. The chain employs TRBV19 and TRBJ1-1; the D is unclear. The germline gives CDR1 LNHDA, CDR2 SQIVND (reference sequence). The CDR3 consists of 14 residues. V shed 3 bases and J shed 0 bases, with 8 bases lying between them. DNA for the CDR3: TGTGCCAGTAGTATTAGTCTTATGAACACTGAAGCTTTCTTT. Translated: CASSISLMNTEAFF.

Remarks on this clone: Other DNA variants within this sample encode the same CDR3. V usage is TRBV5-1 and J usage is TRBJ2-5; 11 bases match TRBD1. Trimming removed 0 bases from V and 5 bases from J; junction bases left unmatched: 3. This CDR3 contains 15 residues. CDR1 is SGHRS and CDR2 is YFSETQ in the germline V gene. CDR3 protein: CASSLGTGGAETQYF. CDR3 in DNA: TGCGCCAGCAGCTTGGGGACAGGGGGCGCGGAGACCCAGTACTTC.

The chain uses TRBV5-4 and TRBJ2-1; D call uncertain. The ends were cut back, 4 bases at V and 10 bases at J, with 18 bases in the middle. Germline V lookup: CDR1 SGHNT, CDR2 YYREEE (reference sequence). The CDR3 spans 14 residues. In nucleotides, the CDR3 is TGTGCCAGCAGCGCTTTCGGGTTGTACGGCGAGCAGTTCTTC. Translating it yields CASSAFGLYGEQFF. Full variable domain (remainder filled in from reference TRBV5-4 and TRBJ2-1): ETGVTQSPTHLIKTRGQQVTLRCSSQSGHNTVSWYQQALGQGPQFIFQYYREEENGRGNFPPRFSGLQFPNYSSELNVNALELDDSALYLCASSAFGLYGEQFFGPGTRLTVL.

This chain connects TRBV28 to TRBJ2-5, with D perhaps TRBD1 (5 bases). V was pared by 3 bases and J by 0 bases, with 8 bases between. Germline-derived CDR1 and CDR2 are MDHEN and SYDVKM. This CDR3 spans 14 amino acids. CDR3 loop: CASSFDRNQETQYF. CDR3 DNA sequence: TGTGCCAGCAGTTTCGACAGAAACCAAGAGACCCAGTACTTC.

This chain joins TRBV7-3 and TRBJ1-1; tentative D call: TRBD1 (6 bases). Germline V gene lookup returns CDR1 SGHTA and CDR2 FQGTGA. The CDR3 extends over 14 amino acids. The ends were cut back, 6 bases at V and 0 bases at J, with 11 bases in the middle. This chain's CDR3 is CASSQRGLNTEAFF. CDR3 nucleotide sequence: TGTGCCAGCAGTCAAAGGGGGTTGAACACTGAAGCTTTCTTT.

CDR3 protein: CATRGRDRASPLHF. The DNA of the CDR3 is TGTGCCACCAGAGGACGGGACAGGGCTTCACCCCTCCACTTT. V usage is TRBV15 and J usage is TRBJ1-6, with 9 bases lining up with TRBD1. The germline V gene has CDR1 LNHNV and CDR2 YYDKDF (reference sequence). V trimming: 6 bases; J trimming: 9 bases; junction bases outside the gene matches: 6. CDR3 size: 14 residues.

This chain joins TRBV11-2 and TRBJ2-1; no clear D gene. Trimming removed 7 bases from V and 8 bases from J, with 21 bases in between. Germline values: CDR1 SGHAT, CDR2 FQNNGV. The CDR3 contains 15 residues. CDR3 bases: TGTGCCAGCACCCGAAGATCTACGGTGTTCGATGAGCAGTTCTTC. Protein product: CASTRRSTVFDEQFF.